Sequencing of this T cell receptor (beta chain) was carried out in a study of blood T cell repertoires in COVID-19. Study details: PBMCs, B-cell-depleted T cells, or T cells provided the cDNA or gDNA that made up the material.

Participants were placed into cohorts based on the clinical history they reported. CDR3 length: 14 amino acids. V gave up 5 bases and J gave up 5 bases; unmatched junction bases: 5. Germline CDR1 and CDR2: SGHRS and YFSETQ. Assay used: immunoSEQ multiplex PCR; TCRdb lists only in-frame clones, some missing. In the table there are about 180,000 clones, 87% of which are singletons. The chain carries TRBV5-1 and TRBJ2-1; 9 nucleotides line up with TRBD2. This sequence originates from a woman between 50 and 59 years old who had recovered from COVID-19. Material: PBMCs or T cells enriched from blood (not recorded which). Here the CDR3 reads CASRAGTSNNEQFF. DNA of the CDR3: TGCGCCAGCAGGGCAGGGACTAGCAACAATGAGCAGTTCTTC. Full variable domain (rest looked up from reference TRBV5-1 and TRBJ2-1): KAGVTQTPRYLIKTRGQQVTLSCSPISGHRSVSWYQQTPGQGLQFLFEYFSETQRNKGNFPGRFSGRQFSNSRSEMNVSTLELGDSALYLCASRAGTSNNEQFFGPGTRLTVL.